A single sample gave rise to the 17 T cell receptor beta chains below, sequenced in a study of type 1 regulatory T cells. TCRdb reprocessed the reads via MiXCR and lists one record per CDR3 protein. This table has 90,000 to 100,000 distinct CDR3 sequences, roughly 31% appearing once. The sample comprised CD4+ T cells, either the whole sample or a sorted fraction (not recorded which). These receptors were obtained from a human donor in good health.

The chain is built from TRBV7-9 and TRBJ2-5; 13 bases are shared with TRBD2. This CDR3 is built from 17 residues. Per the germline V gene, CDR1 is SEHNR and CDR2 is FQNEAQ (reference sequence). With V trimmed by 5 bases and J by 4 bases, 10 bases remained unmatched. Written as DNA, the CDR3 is TGTGCCAGCAGCACCGGACTAGCGGGAGCTGGGGGAGAGACCCAGTACTTC. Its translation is CASSTGLAGAGGETQYF.

DNA of the CDR3: TGTGCCAGCAGCTTGGGTTCTAGCGGGAGCCAAGAGACCCAGTACTTC. Protein: CASSLGSSGSQETQYF. The chain uses TRBV7-2 and TRBJ2-5; 10 nucleotides agree with TRBD2. The CDR3 covers 16 residues. CDR1 is SGHTA, CDR2 FQGNSA, per germline. V gave up 3 bases and J gave up 1 base; unmatched junction bases: 5.

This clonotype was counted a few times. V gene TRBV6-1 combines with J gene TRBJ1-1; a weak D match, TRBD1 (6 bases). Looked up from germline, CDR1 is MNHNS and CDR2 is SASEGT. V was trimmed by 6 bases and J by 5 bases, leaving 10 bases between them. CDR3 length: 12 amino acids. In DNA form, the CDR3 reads TGTGCCAGCAGGGACAGTCGGACTGAAGCTTTCTTT. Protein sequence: CASRDSRTEAFF.

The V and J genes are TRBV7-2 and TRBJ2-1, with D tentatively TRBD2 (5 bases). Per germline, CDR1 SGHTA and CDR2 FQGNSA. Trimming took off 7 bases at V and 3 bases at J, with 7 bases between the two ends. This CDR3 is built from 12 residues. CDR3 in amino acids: CASTEGYNEQFF. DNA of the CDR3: TGTGCCAGCACTGAGGGCTACAATGAGCAGTTCTTC.

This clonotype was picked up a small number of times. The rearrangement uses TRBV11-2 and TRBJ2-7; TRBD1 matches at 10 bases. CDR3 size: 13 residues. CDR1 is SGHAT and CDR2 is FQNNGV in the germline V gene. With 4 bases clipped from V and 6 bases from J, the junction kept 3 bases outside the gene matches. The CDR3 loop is CASSSDRGGEQYF. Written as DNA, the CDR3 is TGTGCCAGCAGCTCGGACAGGGGGGGCGAGCAGTACTTC.

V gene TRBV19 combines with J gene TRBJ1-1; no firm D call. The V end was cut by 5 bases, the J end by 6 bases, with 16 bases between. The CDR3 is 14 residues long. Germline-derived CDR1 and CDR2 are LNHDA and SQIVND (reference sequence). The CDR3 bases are TGTGCCAGTAGTGAATGGGCGGGAACTCCTGAAGCTTTCTTT. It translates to CASSEWAGTPEAFF.

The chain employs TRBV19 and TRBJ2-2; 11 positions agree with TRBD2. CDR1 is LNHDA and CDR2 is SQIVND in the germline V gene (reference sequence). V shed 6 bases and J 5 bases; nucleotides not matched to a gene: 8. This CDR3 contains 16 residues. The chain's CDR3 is CASRASGRTQTGELFF. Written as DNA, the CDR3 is TGTGCCAGTAGGGCTAGCGGGAGGACACAAACCGGGGAGCTGTTTTTT.

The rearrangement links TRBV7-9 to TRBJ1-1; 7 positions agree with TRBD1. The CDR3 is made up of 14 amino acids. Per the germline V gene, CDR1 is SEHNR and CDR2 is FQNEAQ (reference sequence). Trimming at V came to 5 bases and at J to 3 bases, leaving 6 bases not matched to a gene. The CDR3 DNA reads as TGTGCCAGCAGCCTTACAGGGGTGGACACTGAAGCTTTCTTT. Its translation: CASSLTGVDTEAFF.

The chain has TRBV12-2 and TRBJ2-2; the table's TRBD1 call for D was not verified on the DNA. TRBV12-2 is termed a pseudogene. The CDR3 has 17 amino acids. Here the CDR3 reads CVSRLTVNRTDTGELFF. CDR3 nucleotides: TGTGTAAGTCGCTTAACGGTTAACAGGACCGACACCGGGGAGCTGTTTTTT.

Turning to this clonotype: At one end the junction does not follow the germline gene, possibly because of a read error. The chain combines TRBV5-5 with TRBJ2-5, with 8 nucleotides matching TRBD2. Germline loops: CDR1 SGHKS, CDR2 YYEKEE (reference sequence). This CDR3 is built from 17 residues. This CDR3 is CTSSLVGSGSFQETQYF. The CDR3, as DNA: TGTACCAGCAGCTTGGTGGGCAGCGGGAGCTTCCAAGAGACCCAGTACTTC.

The CDR3 protein is CASTETSGSYEQYF. The DNA of the CDR3 is TGTGCCAGCACCGAGACTAGCGGGAGCTACGAGCAGTACTTC. The chain couples TRBV28 to TRBJ2-7, with 12 bases matching TRBD2. Germline V gene data show CDR1 as MDHEN and CDR2 as SYDVKM. The J segment lost 3 bases and the V segment lost 7 bases, leaving 4 bases of the junction unmatched. The CDR3 loop spans 14 amino acids. Full variable domain (rest looked up from reference TRBV28 and TRBJ2-7): DVKVTQSSRYLVKRTGEKVFLECVQDMDHENMFWYRQDPGLGLRLIYFSYDVKMKEKGDIPEGYSVSREKKERFSLILESASTNQTSMYLCASTETSGSYEQYFGPGTRLTVT.

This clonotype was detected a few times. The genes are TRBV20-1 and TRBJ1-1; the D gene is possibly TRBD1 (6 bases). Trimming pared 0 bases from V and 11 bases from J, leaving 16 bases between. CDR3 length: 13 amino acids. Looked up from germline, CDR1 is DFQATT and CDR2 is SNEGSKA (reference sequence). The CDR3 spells CSARESRGNAAFF. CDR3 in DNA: TGCAGTGCTAGAGAGTCCAGGGGAAATGCTGCTTTCTTT.

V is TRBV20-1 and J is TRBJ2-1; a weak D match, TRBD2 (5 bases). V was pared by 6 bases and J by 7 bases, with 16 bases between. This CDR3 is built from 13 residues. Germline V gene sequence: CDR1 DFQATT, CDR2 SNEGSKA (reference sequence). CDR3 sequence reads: CSARNPGINEQFF. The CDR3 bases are TGCAGTGCCCGCAACCCGGGGATAAATGAGCAGTTCTTC.

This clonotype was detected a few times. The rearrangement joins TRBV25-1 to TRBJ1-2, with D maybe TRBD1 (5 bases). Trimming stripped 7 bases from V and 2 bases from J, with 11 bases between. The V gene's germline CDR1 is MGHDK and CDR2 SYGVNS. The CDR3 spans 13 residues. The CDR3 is CASNYGGNYGYTF. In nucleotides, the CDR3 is TGTGCCAGCAATTATGGGGGGAACTATGGCTACACCTTC.

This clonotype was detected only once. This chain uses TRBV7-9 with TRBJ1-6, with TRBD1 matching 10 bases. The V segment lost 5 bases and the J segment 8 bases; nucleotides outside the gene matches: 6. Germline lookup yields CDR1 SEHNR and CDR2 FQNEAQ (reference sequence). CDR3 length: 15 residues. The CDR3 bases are TGTGCCAGCAGCCTCGGACAGGGGGTTGATTCACCCCTCCACTTT. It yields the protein CASSLGQGVDSPLHF.

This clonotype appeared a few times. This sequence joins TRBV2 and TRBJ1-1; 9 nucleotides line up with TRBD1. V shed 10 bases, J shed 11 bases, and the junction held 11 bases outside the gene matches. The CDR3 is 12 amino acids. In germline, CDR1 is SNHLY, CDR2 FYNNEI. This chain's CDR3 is CATRDRDFVAFF. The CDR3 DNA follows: TGTGCCACCCGGGACAGGGACTTTGTGGCTTTCTTT. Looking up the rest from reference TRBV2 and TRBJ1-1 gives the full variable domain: EPEVTQTPSHQVTQMGQEVILRCVPISNHLYFYWYRQILGQKVEFLVSFYNNEISEKSEIFDDQFSVERPDGSNFTLKIRSTKLEDSAMYFCATRDRDFVAFFGQGTRLTVV.

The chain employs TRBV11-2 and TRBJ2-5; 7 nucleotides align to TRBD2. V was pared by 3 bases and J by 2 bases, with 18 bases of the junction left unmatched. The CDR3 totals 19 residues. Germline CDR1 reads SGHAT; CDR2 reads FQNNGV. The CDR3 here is CASSFKTFLQERDQETQYF. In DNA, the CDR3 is TGTGCCAGCAGCTTCAAGACGTTTTTACAGGAGCGGGATCAAGAGACCCAGTACTTC.